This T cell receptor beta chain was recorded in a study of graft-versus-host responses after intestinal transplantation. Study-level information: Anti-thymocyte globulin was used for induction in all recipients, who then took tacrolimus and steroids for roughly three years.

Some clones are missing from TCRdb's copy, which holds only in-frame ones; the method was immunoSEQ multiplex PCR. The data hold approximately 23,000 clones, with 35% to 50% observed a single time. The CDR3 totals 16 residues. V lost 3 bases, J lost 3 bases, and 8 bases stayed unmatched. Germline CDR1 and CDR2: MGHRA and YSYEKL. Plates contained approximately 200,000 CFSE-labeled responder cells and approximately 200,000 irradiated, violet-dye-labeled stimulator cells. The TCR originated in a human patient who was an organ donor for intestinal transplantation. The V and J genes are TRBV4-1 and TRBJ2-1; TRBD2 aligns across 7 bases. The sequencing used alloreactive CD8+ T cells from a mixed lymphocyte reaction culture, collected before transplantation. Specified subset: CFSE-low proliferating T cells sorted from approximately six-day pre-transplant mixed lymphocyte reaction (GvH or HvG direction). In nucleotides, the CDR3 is TGCGCCAGCAGCCAGTCGGGGCTAGCGGTCTACAATGAGCAGTTCTTC. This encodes CASSQSGLAVYNEQFF.